This T cell receptor (beta chain) originates from a study of blood T cell repertoires in COVID-19. Here immunoSEQ multiplex PCR was the method, and the copy in TCRdb shows in-frame clones only, minus some. The sample records approximately 190,000 clones, less than 90% being singletons. With V trimmed by 5 bases and J by 7 bases, 8 bases remained unmatched. The CDR3 consists of 15 residues. Germline CDR1 and CDR2: SGHTA and FQGNSA. Source material: PBMCs or T cells enriched from blood (not recorded which). The rearrangement links TRBV7-2 to TRBJ1-2; the match to TRBD1 covers 12 bases. This TCR came from a woman aged 25 to 45 who had been exposed to COVID-19. The CDR3 DNA is TGTGCCAGCAGCGTGTGGGACAGGGGGCGATCTGGCTACACCTTC. It is translated as CASSVWDRGRSGYTF.